These 23 T cell receptor beta chains came from one sample sequenced in a study of shared clonotypes between healthy human individuals. The assay was immunoSEQ multiplex PCR, and TCRdb's table has in-frame clones only and misses some. This table has about 1.1 million clones, about 84% appearing once. Sequencing input: memory CD4+ T cells from PBMCs. Subset given: CD45RA-negative fraction. All receptors come from a man younger than 35 in good health. Some clones in this sample may be carry-over from other donors' samples.

This clone was counted ten times or more. V is TRBV4-1 and J is TRBJ1-4, with 10 positions matching TRBD1. The CDR3 runs 16 residues. Germline V gene data show CDR1 as MGHRA and CDR2 as YSYEKL. Germline trimming cut 4 bases from V and 7 bases from J; bases unmatched to any gene: 9. The CDR3 is CASSPPIRQGAEKLFF. DNA of the CDR3: TGCGCCAGCAGCCCTCCGATCAGACAGGGGGCTGAAAAACTGTTTTTT.

The V call is TRBV11-2, the J call TRBJ2-3, with TRBD2 as a possible D gene (6 bases). Trimming cost V 7 bases and J 5 bases, with 10 bases left between them. Germline CDR1 reads SGHAT; CDR2 reads FQNNGV. CDR3 length equals 12 residues. The DNA for the CDR3 is TGTGCCAGCATGGGGAGGAGAGATACGCAGTATTTT. This sequence encodes CASMGRRDTQYF. The complete variable domain, with remaining parts taken from reference TRBV11-2 and TRBJ2-3, reads EAGVAQSPRYKIIEKRQSVAFWCNPISGHATLYWYQQILGQGPKLLIQFQNNGVVDDSQLPKDRFSAERLKGVDSTLKIQPAKLEDSAVYLCASMGRRDTQYFGPGTRLTVL.

The J gene is TRBJ2-5, the V gene TRBV7-2, with D possibly being TRBD1 (6 bases). This CDR3 contains 15 residues. The V gene's germline CDR1 is SGHTA and CDR2 FQGNSA. Trimming stripped 3 bases from V and 4 bases from J, with 15 bases between. CDR3 region: CASSLNRVGGETQYF. The DNA for the CDR3 is TGTGCCAGCAGCTTGAACAGGGTTGGAGGAGAGACCCAGTACTTC.

This clone was detected only a few times. V gene TRBV19 combines with J gene TRBJ2-1, with 8 bases identical to TRBD2. Germline V gives CDR1 LNHDA, CDR2 SQIVND (reference sequence). The V gene end was trimmed by 6 bases and the J gene end by 3 bases; junction bases not matched to a gene: 4. CDR3 length: 14 residues. In nucleotides, the CDR3 is TGTGCCAGTAGCCGAGGGACTAGCTACAATGAGCAGTTCTTC. It is translated as CASSRGTSYNEQFF.

This sequence joins TRBV5-1 and TRBJ2-5; 9 nucleotides align to TRBD1. The trim removed 4 bases at V and 9 bases at J, leaving 13 bases unmatched. The V gene's germline CDR1 is SGHRS and CDR2 YFSETQ. The CDR3 extends over 15 amino acids. The CDR3 here is CASSQGHYRGQAQYF. The CDR3, as DNA: TGCGCCAGCAGCCAAGGCCACTACAGGGGGCAGGCCCAGTACTTC.

This clone was seen a handful of times. The genes are TRBV15 and TRBJ1-5, with TRBD1 identical over 12 bases. CDR1 and CDR2 (germline): LNHNV, YYDKDF (reference sequence). The CDR3 length is 19 residues. V shed 1 base and J 0 bases; nucleotides not matched to a gene: 7. The CDR3 reads CATSRGPGQGAYSNQPQHF. The DNA for the CDR3 is TGTGCCACCAGCAGAGGGCCGGGACAGGGGGCTTATAGCAATCAGCCCCAGCATTTT.

The genes are TRBV5-1 and TRBJ2-7; weak D call: TRBD2 (6 bases). This CDR3 comprises 15 residues. The germline V gene encodes CDR1 SGHRS and CDR2 YFSETQ. The V gene lost 0 bases and the J gene lost 2 bases, with 12 bases spanning the gap. CDR3 coding DNA: TGCGCCAGCAGCTTGGGAAGGGGACTTGCCTACGAGCAGTACTTC. It translates to CASSLGRGLAYEQYF.

The V and J genes are TRBV5-3 and TRBJ1-1; D uncertain. TRBV5-3 belongs to the ORF category, with a function that is uncertain. The germline V and J ends were trimmed by 1 base and 11 bases, with 3 bases remaining between them. This CDR3 is 9 amino acids long. The CDR3 bases are TGTGCCAGAAGCTTGCGGGCTTTCTTT. Amino acid sequence: CARSLRAFF.

Written as DNA, the CDR3 is TGTGCCAGCAGCTCCGGGTCTTGGAATCAGCCCCAGCATTTT. It specifies CASSSGSWNQPQHF. The chain employs TRBV5-5 and TRBJ1-5; D gene uncertain. The CDR3 runs 14 residues. V shed 3 bases and J shed 4 bases, with 11 bases lying between them. CDR1 and CDR2 from the germline V gene are SGHKS and YYEKEE (reference sequence).

The V call is TRBV28, the J call TRBJ1-2; D not resolved. Germline V gene data show CDR1 as MDHEN and CDR2 as SYDVKM. V was cut by 3 bases and J by 6 bases, with 8 bases left in between. CDR3 size: 12 residues. This CDR3 is CASSFSQNGYTF. Here the CDR3 DNA reads TGTGCCAGCAGTTTTTCACAGAATGGCTACACCTTC.

Here the CDR3 reads CASSALRVAKNIQYF. CDR3 DNA: TGTGCCAGTAGTGCCCTAAGAGTAGCCAAAAACATTCAGTACTTC. The V and J genes are TRBV19 and TRBJ2-4; D not resolved. The CDR3 is 15 amino acids. In germline, CDR1 is LNHDA, CDR2 SQIVND (reference sequence). Trimming took off 5 bases at V and 0 bases at J, with 11 bases between the two ends. Using reference TRBV19 and TRBJ2-4 for the parts outside the CDR3, the full variable domain is DGGITQSPKYLFRKEGQNVTLSCEQNLNHDAMYWYRQDPGQGLRLIYYSQIVNDFQKGDIAEGYSVSREKKESFPLTVTSAQKNPTAFYLCASSALRVAKNIQYFGAGTRLSVL.

The rearrangement joins TRBV7-2 to TRBJ1-2; 8 bases agree with TRBD1. This CDR3 contains 17 residues. V gave up 5 bases and J gave up 2 bases; unmatched junction bases: 13. CDR1 and CDR2 (germline): SGHTA, FQGNSA. CDR3 residues: CASSPGQGAPSNYGYTF. In nucleotides, the CDR3 is TGTGCCAGCAGCCCTGGACAGGGAGCCCCTTCGAACTATGGCTACACCTTC.

V usage is TRBV7-2 and J usage is TRBJ1-1; 7 bases are shared with TRBD1. Germline V gives CDR1 SGHTA, CDR2 FQGNSA. The CDR3 consists of 14 residues. Germline trimming cut 5 bases from V and 4 bases from J; bases unmatched to any gene: 7. CDR3 DNA: TGTGCCAGCAGCCAACAGGGGTTCCGCACTGAAGCTTTCTTT. This sequence encodes CASSQQGFRTEAFF.

This clone was seen a few times. The chain joins TRBV9 to TRBJ2-3; TRBD1 matches 7 bases. Germline values: CDR1 SGDLS, CDR2 YYNGEE. This CDR3 spans 14 amino acids. With 3 bases clipped from V and 2 bases from J, the junction kept 3 bases outside the gene matches. Written as DNA, the CDR3 is TGTGCCAGCAGCGAGGGACAGCTCACAGATACGCAGTATTTT. This encodes CASSEGQLTDTQYF.

CDR3 nucleotides: TGTGCCAGCAGCGTAGGGACAGGGTCCCTTGGGGCCAACGTCCTGACTTTC. It specifies CASSVGTGSLGANVLTF. The gene calls are TRBV9 and TRBJ2-6; TRBD1 agrees at 8 bases. Germline lookup yields CDR1 SGDLS and CDR2 YYNGEE. V was pared by 0 bases and J by 3 bases, with 5 bases of the junction left unmatched. This CDR3 is 17 amino acids long. The entire variable domain, with the rest obtained from reference TRBV9 and TRBJ2-6, is as follows: DSGVTQTPKHLITATGQRVTLRCSPRSGDLSVYWYQQSLDQGLQFLIQYYNGEERAKGNILERFSAQQFPDLHSELNLSSLELGDSALYFCASSVGTGSLGANVLTFGAGSRLTVL.

This rearrangement joins TRBV27 to TRBJ2-1, with a tentative D call TRBD2 (5 bases). The ends were cut back, 4 bases at V and 4 bases at J, with 17 bases in the middle. In germline, CDR1 is MNHEY, CDR2 SMNVEV (reference sequence). The CDR3 is 16 residues long. CDR3 nucleotide sequence: TGTGCCAGCAGTTCCCGGCCCCTCACGGGATACAATGAGCAGTTCTTC. It encodes CASSSRPLTGYNEQFF.

The chain is built from TRBV5-5 and TRBJ2-7; D is ambiguous. The V gene lost 0 bases and the J gene lost 3 bases, with 4 bases spanning the gap. Germline CDR1 SGHKS, CDR2 YYEKEE (reference sequence). The CDR3 runs to 12 residues. Written as DNA, the CDR3 is TGTGCCAGCAGCTTGGGACTCTACGAGCAGTACTTC. Amino acid sequence: CASSLGLYEQYF.

The rearrangement links TRBV7-9 to TRBJ2-4; 7 bases are a match to TRBD1. The trim removed 4 bases at V and 5 bases at J, leaving 8 bases unmatched. Per germline, CDR1 SEHNR and CDR2 FQNEAQ (reference sequence). CDR3 size: 15 residues. CDR3 DNA: TGTGCCAGCAGCTCCACCACAGGGGCCCAAAACATTCAGTACTTC. Residues: CASSSTTGAQNIQYF.

The chain combines TRBV19 with TRBJ1-5; D not resolved. V lost 4 bases to trimming and J lost 6 bases, with 10 bases between them. In germline, CDR1 is LNHDA, CDR2 SQIVND (reference sequence). The CDR3 is 13 residues long. CDR3 nucleotides: TGTGCCAGTAGTACCCCGGGTCTTCAGCCCCAGCATTTT. Its translation is CASSTPGLQPQHF.

This rearrangement joins TRBV7-6 to TRBJ2-7; the match to TRBD2 covers 8 bases. This CDR3 spans 16 amino acids. Germline-derived CDR1 and CDR2 are SGHVS and FNYEAQ. With 5 bases clipped from V and 0 bases from J, the junction kept 9 bases outside the gene matches. In nucleotides, the CDR3 is TGTGCCAGCAGCCCCCAGATTAGCGGGACCTCCTACGAGCAGTACTTC. It yields the protein CASSPQISGTSYEQYF.

This chain joins TRBV10-3 and TRBJ2-7; D unresolved. Germline CDR1 and CDR2: ENHRY and SYGVKD. The V end lost 6 bases, the J end lost 6 bases, and 12 bases lay between the germline ends. The CDR3 is 12 residues long. CDR3 residues: CAIRAPLGEQYF. The DNA for the CDR3 is TGTGCCATCAGAGCCCCATTGGGCGAGCAGTACTTC.

V is TRBV18 and J is TRBJ1-1; D is uncertain. This CDR3 has 15 amino acids. Germline assignment: CDR1 KGHSH and CDR2 LQKENI. V lost 2 bases, J lost 0 bases, and 10 bases lay in between. CDR3 sequence (DNA): TGTGCCAGCTCACCAGGTGGGATACTGAACACTGAAGCTTTCTTT. Its translation is CASSPGGILNTEAFF.

This clone was seen once. This chain links TRBV6-1 with TRBJ2-3, with D perhaps given as TRBD1 or TRBD2 (5 bases each). This CDR3 is built from 15 residues. CDR1 is MNHNS and CDR2 is SASEGT in the germline V gene. Trimming removed 1 base at V and 3 bases at J, with 11 bases between. In DNA form, the CDR3 reads TGTGCCAGCAGTGAAGGAGGGACGGGGACAGATACGCAGTATTTT. Translated: CASSEGGTGTDTQYF.